The clone carrying this TCR beta chain was detected many times. As yet, its antigen is unknown. This entry comes from a study of spatial heterogeneity in lung cancer. Background on the study: Detected beta-chain sequences consistently exceeded alpha-chain sequences. Study-wide findings and caveats: Resection saw ubiquitous expanded tumor TCRs appear in blood more than follow-up did.

Unique molecular identifiers, one per molecule, were present on every TCR cDNA molecule. TCRdb used MiXCR to reprocess the 5' RACE reads, holding one entry per CDR3 protein. The sample holds 43,000 or so distinct CDR3 sequences, roughly 7.1% seen once. The time point is: sample taken at primary tumor resection. Extraction of whole RNA from tumor, nontumor lung or frozen PBMC preceded unsorted sequencing. Samples were donated by 72 untreated early-stage non-small cell lung cancer patients. Sequencing used PBMCs, obtained at surgery. The TCR originated in a female donor with early-stage non-small cell lung cancer.

CDR3 residues: CASSPPGLAGVADTQYF. DNA for the CDR3: TGTGCCAGCTCACCACCGGGACTAGCGGGGGTGGCAGATACGCAGTATTTT. The chain links TRBV18 to TRBJ2-3, with 14 nucleotides matching TRBD2. CDR3 length: 17 residues. The V segment lost 0 bases and the J segment 4 bases; nucleotides outside the gene matches: 3. Germline-derived CDR1 and CDR2 are KGHSH and LQKENI.